Presented here are 20 T cell receptor beta chains from one specimen sequenced in a study of early T cells in non-severe SARS-CoV-2 infection. TCRdb re-called the 5' RACE reads with MiXCR, one entry per CDR3 protein. This sample has around 39,000 distinct CDR3 sequences, with about 5.2% found just once. Source: whole blood, taken at baseline. Every receptor here comes from an adult who was a healthcare worker with PCR-confirmed SARS-CoV-2 infection or an uninfected control (not recorded which).

This clonotype is classed as medium-sized. V gene TRBV27 combines with J gene TRBJ2-1; 8 bases are a match to TRBD2. This CDR3 has 22 residues. Trimming cost V 3 bases and J 0 bases; bases outside gene matches: 22. Germline CDR1 reads MNHEY; CDR2 reads SMNVEV (reference sequence). CDR3 in DNA: TGTGCCAGCAGTTTTCAGGGGACTTCCTTAAGGGCGGGAGGATACTCCTACAATGAGCAGTTCTTC. Amino acids: CASSFQGTSLRAGGYSYNEQFF.

This clonotype was counted many times. The V gene is TRBV4-1, the J gene TRBJ1-5; tentative D call: TRBD1 (5 bases). Trimming pared 1 base from V and 8 bases from J, leaving 9 bases between. The CDR3 covers 13 residues. Germline V gene sequence: CDR1 MGHRA, CDR2 YSYEKL. The chain's CDR3 is CASSQVGGEPQHF. CDR3 DNA sequence: TGCGCCAGCAGCCAAGTTGGAGGGGAGCCCCAGCATTTT.

This clonotype was seen ten or more times. The CDR3 nucleotides are TGTGCCAGCTCACAACAGGGAGTAGTGGTGAAAGGCTACACCTTC. This gives the protein CASSQQGVVVKGYTF. The chain uses TRBV18 and TRBJ1-2; maybe TRBD1 (6 bases). Germline V lookup: CDR1 KGHSH, CDR2 LQKENI. CDR3 length equals 15 residues. V was pared by 4 bases and J by 8 bases, with 20 bases between.

This chain connects TRBV18 to TRBJ2-2, with TRBD2 matching over 8 bases. The CDR3 has 15 amino acids. V was clipped by 2 bases and J by 4 bases; unmatched bases: 3. Germline V gives CDR1 KGHSH, CDR2 LQKENI. The CDR3 region is CASSPIAGSTGELFF. The CDR3 nucleotides are TGTGCCAGCTCACCAATAGCGGGAAGCACCGGGGAGCTGTTTTTT.

This clonotype was counted a few times. The chain employs TRBV11-2 and TRBJ2-2; no reliable D call. Germline loops: CDR1 SGHAT, CDR2 FQNNGV. Trimming shortened V by 11 bases and J by 1 base, and 11 bases separated the two germline ends. The CDR3 runs to 13 residues. CDR3 nucleotide sequence: TGTGCCGGCGAAACCATGAACACCGGGGAGCTGTTTTTT. This encodes CAGETMNTGELFF.

Only a few counts were recorded for this clonotype. V is TRBV6-6 and J is TRBJ2-2, with D unresolved. The length of the CDR3 is 16 residues. CDR1 MNHNY and CDR2 SVGAGI come from the germline V gene (reference sequence). The V end was cut by 0 bases, the J end by 0 bases, with 8 bases between. The CDR3 is CASSYSAAPNTGELFF. The CDR3 region has the DNA TGTGCCAGCAGTTACTCCGCGGCCCCGAACACCGGGGAGCTGTTTTTT.

This clonotype was recorded many times. V is TRBV6-6 and J is TRBJ1-1, with unresolved D. Trimming stripped 5 bases from V and 1 base from J, with 5 bases between. The germline CDR1 and CDR2 sequences are MNHNY and SVGAGI (reference sequence). CDR3 size: 12 residues. CDR3 residues: CASSLRNTEAFF. The CDR3 DNA reads as TGTGCCAGCAGTCTAAGGAACACTGAAGCTTTCTTT.

On this clonotype itself: One base away lies a much larger clone, so this may be a sequencing read error. The rearrangement uses TRBV24-1 and TRBJ2-3; tentatively, D is TRBD2 (6 bases). In germline, CDR1 is KGHDR, CDR2 SFDVKD. This CDR3 comprises 16 residues. CDR3 nucleotide sequence: TGTGTCACCAGTGATCCGGGAGCACGGGGCCCAGATACGCAGTATTTT. This encodes CVTSDPGARGPDTQYF.

This clonotype was detected many times. V and J are TRBV6-5 and TRBJ2-5, with D maybe TRBD2 (5 bases). V was clipped by 6 bases and J by 1 base, with 15 bases between them. CDR1 and CDR2 (germline): MNHEY, SVGAGI. The CDR3 length is 15 residues. DNA for the CDR3: TGTGCCAGCAGCCCCGGACTCCCTGTCCAAGAGACCCAGTACTTC. This sequence encodes CASSPGLPVQETQYF.

V usage is TRBV9 and J usage is TRBJ2-5; tentative D call: TRBD2 (5 bases). This CDR3 is built from 15 residues. V lost 0 bases to trimming and J lost 2 bases, with 11 bases between them. Germline CDR1 reads SGDLS; CDR2 reads YYNGEE. The CDR3 coding sequence is TGTGCCAGCAGCGTAGGAACTAGGAGGCAAGAGACCCAGTACTTC. It yields the protein CASSVGTRRQETQYF.

This clonotype appeared many times. The chain recombines TRBV12-3 or TRBV12-4 with TRBJ1-5; D gene unclear. This CDR3 contains 13 residues. Trimming cost V 6 bases and J 1 base, with 7 bases left between them. Written as DNA, the CDR3 is TGTGCCAGCAGGATGGGGAGCAATCAGCCCCAGCATTTT. Encoded protein: CASRMGSNQPQHF.

This clonotype was picked up many times. The rearrangement joins TRBV4-1 to TRBJ1-6; D is undetermined. The germline gives CDR1 MGHRA, CDR2 YSYEKL. The length of the CDR3 is 14 residues. V was cut by 1 base and J by 6 bases, with 7 bases left in between. CDR3 sequence (DNA): TGCGCCAGCAGCCAAGGGGAGGTTAATTCACCCCTCCACTTT. As protein: CASSQGEVNSPLHF.

This clonotype occurred many times. V usage is TRBV20-1 and J usage is TRBJ2-1, with D hard to call. This CDR3 is 11 amino acids long. V was clipped by 5 bases and J by 12 bases, with 14 bases between them. Germline V gene data show CDR1 as DFQATT and CDR2 as SNEGSKA (reference sequence). Here the CDR3 reads CSAPLPVGQFF. For the CDR3, the DNA is TGCAGTGCTCCGTTACCCGTGGGGCAGTTCTTC.

This clonotype appeared many times. The chain is built from TRBV6-5 and TRBJ1-6, with 7 nucleotides matching TRBD1. CDR1 is MNHEY and CDR2 is SVGAGI in the germline V gene. V lost 2 bases, J lost 10 bases, and 8 bases stayed unmatched. The CDR3 contains 15 residues. For the CDR3, the DNA is TGTGCCAGCAGTTACCAAGACAGGGTTGGCTCACCCCTCCACTTT. Amino acids: CASSYQDRVGSPLHF.

There are many counts of this clonotype. The rearrangement uses TRBV12-3 or TRBV12-4 and TRBJ2-1; possibly TRBD2 for D (5 bases). The CDR3 runs to 15 residues. V lost 4 bases and J lost 7, with 17 bases in between. The chain's CDR3 is CASSSLRGSGNEQFF. DNA for the CDR3: TGTGCCAGCAGTTCCCTTCGAGGGAGTGGGAATGAGCAGTTCTTC.

This clonotype was seen a handful of times. This rearrangement joins TRBV24-1 to TRBJ2-7, with 11 bases lining up with TRBD2. Germline CDR1 is KGHDR and CDR2 is SFDVKD. The V gene end was trimmed by 9 bases and the J gene end by 4 bases; junction bases not matched to a gene: 7. The CDR3 contains 14 residues. The CDR3 DNA reads TGTGCCACCTCCACTAGCGGGGGACTTTACGAGCAGTACTTC. Protein: CATSTSGGLYEQYF.

The table lists this clonotype with many counts. This sequence joins TRBV2 and TRBJ2-1; the D is unclear. V lost 7 bases to trimming and J lost 14 bases, with 15 bases between them. There are 11 residues in the CDR3. Germline CDR1 and CDR2: SNHLY and FYNNEI. This chain's CDR3 is CASKASLVEFF. For the CDR3, the DNA is TGTGCCAGCAAGGCTAGTCTGGTGGAGTTCTTC.

There are many counts of this clonotype. The chain uses TRBV18 and TRBJ2-5; D not certain. The germline gives CDR1 KGHSH, CDR2 LQKENI. V was pared by 6 bases and J by 2 bases, with 13 bases between. This CDR3 has 14 amino acids. Here the CDR3 reads CASSPEILQETQYF. CDR3 DNA sequence: TGTGCCAGCTCCCCCGAGATATTACAAGAGACCCAGTACTTC.

The V and J genes are TRBV10-3 and TRBJ1-1, with unresolved D. The CDR3 is 13 amino acids. The germline gives CDR1 ENHRY, CDR2 SYGVKD. Trimming pared 6 bases from V and 0 bases from J, leaving 8 bases between. The DNA of the CDR3 is TGTGCCATCAGGGGGTCAGTGAACACTGAAGCTTTCTTT. Protein sequence: CAIRGSVNTEAFF.

This clonotype came up many times. The chain carries TRBV6-6 and TRBJ1-2, with D possibly TRBD1 on 6 matching bases. Trimming stripped 0 bases from V and 6 bases from J, with 11 bases between. The CDR3 is 14 amino acids. Looked up from germline, CDR1 is MNHNY and CDR2 is SVGAGI (reference sequence). The DNA for the CDR3 is TGTGCCAGCAGTTACTCCTGGGGGGCGGATGGCTACACCTTC. Amino acids: CASSYSWGADGYTF.